A single sample gave rise to the 15 T cell receptor beta chains below, sequenced in a study of control samples from healthy donors and cancer patients (dated by TCRdb to about 2020). Receptor libraries were prepared by the immunoSEQ multiplex PCR assay. Drawn from immuneACCESS, this table holds only the in-frame rearrangements with V and J called that TCRdb kept. Clones are partly lost; checked studies trace under half to an unresolved V gene and leave the rest unexplained. The table for this sample lists 400,000 to 450,000 clones; approximately 90% of them were counted only once. The top ten hold more than 6% of the sample. Material: PBMCs. Receptors originate from a man aged 35 to 55 with head and neck cancer.

The CDR3 sequence: CASSAGGAGTDTQYF. The CDR3 region has the DNA TGCGCCAGCAGTGCCGGGGGGGCCGGCACAGATACGCAGTATTTT. The chain joins TRBV10-1 to TRBJ2-3; TRBD2 matches 8 bases. The ends lost 4 bases at V and 1 base at J; junction bases unmatched: 4. Per germline, CDR1 WNHNN and CDR2 SYGVQD (reference sequence). CDR3 length: 15 residues.

This chain uses TRBV2 with TRBJ1-1; perhaps TRBD1 as D (6 bases). The ends were cut back, 8 bases at V and 7 bases at J, with 11 bases in the middle. CDR3 length: 11 amino acids. Germline lookup yields CDR1 SNHLY and CDR2 FYNNEI. The CDR3 reads CASSQGIEAFF. CDR3 nucleotide sequence: TGTGCCAGCTCACAGGGAATTGAAGCTTTCTTT.

This clone was observed once. This sequence joins TRBV11-2 and TRBJ2-7, with TRBD2 matching over 7 bases. V gave up 1 base and J gave up 3 bases; unmatched junction bases: 6. The germline gives CDR1 SGHAT, CDR2 FQNNGV. There are 15 residues in the CDR3. The CDR3 nucleotides read TGTGCCAGCAGCTTAGGGGCGGGAGCAGTCTACGAGCAGTACTTC. This encodes CASSLGAGAVYEQYF.

The chain links TRBV19 to TRBJ2-3; 8 bases agree with TRBD2. Germline CDR1 is LNHDA and CDR2 is SQIVND (reference sequence). The CDR3 loop spans 17 amino acids. The V and J ends lost 7 bases and 5 bases, in that order; junction bases with no gene match: 17. The CDR3, as DNA: TGTGCCAGTACCAAGACGGCCAGCGGGAGTGCGGTAGATACGCAGTATTTT. Its protein product is CASTKTASGSAVDTQYF.

The J gene is TRBJ1-3, the V gene TRBV5-6, with 9 bases identical to TRBD1. The CDR3 extends over 15 amino acids. With 0 bases clipped from V and 5 bases from J, the junction kept 3 bases outside the gene matches. CDR1 is SGHDT and CDR2 is YYEEEE in the germline V gene. The CDR3 spells CASSLGTGARNTIYF. The DNA for the CDR3 is TGTGCCAGCAGCTTGGGGACAGGGGCAAGAAACACCATATATTTT.

J is TRBJ1-5 and V is TRBV7-9; D is unresolved. The V and J ends lost 4 bases and 6 bases respectively, with 13 bases between them. The germline CDR1 and CDR2 sequences are SEHNR and FQNEAQ (reference sequence). The CDR3 is made up of 14 amino acids. The CDR3 DNA is TGTGCCAGCAGCTCCGATTTTATGGGTCAGCCCCAGCATTTT. It codes for CASSSDFMGQPQHF.

V is TRBV5-4 and J is TRBJ2-3; 8 bases match TRBD2. CDR1 is SGHNT and CDR2 is YYREEE in the germline V gene (reference sequence). The CDR3 length is 16 residues. J was trimmed by 2 bases and V by 4 bases; bases with no gene match: 9. CDR3 nucleotide sequence: TGTGCCAGCAGCCGAACTAGCGGAGGCATCACAGATACGCAGTATTTT. It translates to CASSRTSGGITDTQYF.

The chain combines TRBV6-5 with TRBJ2-7, with D perhaps matching TRBD1 or TRBD2 (5 bases each). The CDR3 is 14 residues long. V was pared by 6 bases and J by 4 bases, with 16 bases between. Germline V CDR1 and CDR2: MNHEY, SVGAGI. CDR3 residues: CASSIRDGIYEQYF. Here the CDR3 DNA reads TGTGCCAGCAGCATCCGGGACGGAATTTACGAGCAGTACTTC.

V usage is TRBV7-9 and J usage is TRBJ2-5; 8 bases map to TRBD2. Germline V gene sequence: CDR1 SEHNR, CDR2 FQNEAQ (reference sequence). This CDR3 region has 16 residues. The trim removed 3 bases at V and 1 base at J, leaving 7 bases unmatched. Here the CDR3 reads CASSFGGSGSQETQYF. DNA for the CDR3: TGTGCCAGCAGCTTCGGCGGGAGCGGGAGCCAAGAGACCCAGTACTTC.

This chain joins TRBV18 and TRBJ2-1; 8 bases agree with TRBD1. Unmatched junction bases numbered 11, after V lost 3 bases and J lost 4 bases. This CDR3 has 17 residues. CDR1 KGHSH and CDR2 LQKENI come from the germline V gene. The CDR3 reads CASSPSPGGESYNEQFF. The CDR3 DNA follows: TGTGCCAGCTCACCGTCCCCAGGGGGCGAGTCATACAATGAGCAGTTCTTC.

This clone was observed once. V and J are TRBV3-1 (or the pseudogene TRBV3-2) and TRBJ2-1, with TRBD1 identical over 7 bases. After removal of 6 bases from V and 9 bases from J, the junction contained 20 bases not matched to a gene. The CDR3 runs to 17 residues. Germline V gene data show CDR1 as LGHDT and CDR2 as YNNKEL (reference sequence). In DNA form, the CDR3 reads TGTGCCAGCAGTCCCACGTCCGGGACAGAAAGATATCCTGAGCAGTTCTTC. Its translation: CASSPTSGTERYPEQFF.

The chain couples TRBV10-3 to TRBJ2-1, with TRBD2 identical over 10 bases. V trimming: 2 bases; J trimming: 5 bases; junction bases outside the gene matches: 3. Germline V gene sequence: CDR1 ENHRY, CDR2 SYGVKD. The CDR3 extends over 15 amino acids. CDR3 bases: TGTGCCATCAGTGAGGGACTAGCGGCTAACAATGAGCAGTTCTTC. It yields the protein CAISEGLAANNEQFF.

The chain is built from TRBV5-1 and TRBJ2-7, with D uncertain. The CDR3 has 15 amino acids. The germline V gene has CDR1 SGHRS and CDR2 YFSETQ. V shed 0 bases and J shed 2 bases, with 12 bases lying between them. The DNA of the CDR3 is TGCGCCAGCAGCTTGGAACCCCAAAACACCTACGAGCAGTACTTC. This codes for CASSLEPQNTYEQYF.

The chain joins TRBV28 to TRBJ2-7; D gene ambiguous. V gave up 6 bases and J gave up 6 bases, with 12 bases separating them. Germline values: CDR1 MDHEN, CDR2 SYDVKM. The CDR3 contains 12 residues. The CDR3 bases are TGTGCCAGCAGGGTGTCCGGCAGCGAGCAGTACTTC. It specifies CASRVSGSEQYF.

The chain carries TRBV10-3 and TRBJ2-2; the match to TRBD2 covers 10 bases. V lost 7 bases and J lost 5; bases outside the gene matches: 4. The CDR3 length is 14 residues. Germline values: CDR1 ENHRY, CDR2 SYGVKD. The CDR3 region is CAITPSGSTGELFF. Here the CDR3 DNA reads TGTGCCATCACACCTAGCGGGAGTACCGGGGAGCTGTTTTTT.